These T cell receptor beta chains were read from a single sample in a study of T-cell reconstitution after alpha-beta-depleted transplantation in children. Via MiXCR, TCRdb re-called the PCR reads, giving one row per CDR3 protein. Counted here are 300,000 to 400,000 distinct CDR3 sequences, about a quarter occurring once; the ten biggest clones make up about 10%. Sequencing was performed on PBMCs, mostly from graft donor cells, taken 180 days after TCRalphabeta/CD19-depleted stem cell transplant. These receptors were taken from a male patient younger than 18 who had a stem cell transplant for acute lymphoblastic leukemia, so the T cells may come from the graft donor. The CDR3 runs from the conserved cysteine through the conserved F or W. A D gene is named only where the DNA matches it firmly. Size values are once, few and many counts, or a class for expanded clones, and some rows have none.

V gene,D gene,CDR3 length,J gene,clone size,CDR3 protein,CDR3 DNA
TRBV5-1,TRBD2,14,TRBJ2-7,once,CASSLVLLAHEQYF,TGCGCCAGCAGCTTGGTCCTACTAGCGCACGAGCAGTACTTC
TRBV6-1,NA,13,TRBJ2-7,few,CASSVPIGDEQYF,TGTGCCAGCAGTGTTCCCATAGGCGACGAGCAGTACTTC
TRBV4-2,NA,15,TRBJ2-1,NA,CASSRGPVSYNEQFF,TGTGCCAGCAGCCGGGGGCCTGTCTCTTACAATGAGCAGTTCTTC
TRBV28,NA,15,TRBJ1-3,NA,CASILSLFSGNTIYF,TGTGCCAGCATTCTCTCACTCTTCTCTGGAAACACCATATATTTT
TRBV15,NA,18,TRBJ1-4,NA,CATSRDTPWPGANEKLFF,TGTGCCACCAGCAGAGATACCCCGTGGCCGGGGGCTAATGAAAAACTGTTTTTT
TRBV4-1,TRBD2,16,TRBJ2-1,NA,CASSRGLLAGLDEQFF,TGCGCCAGCAGCCGAGGTCTTCTAGCGGGACTCGATGAGCAGTTCTTC
TRBV11-2,TRBD2,17,TRBJ2-3,NA,CASSLEGLAPRTDTQYF,TGTGCCAGCAGCTTAGAAGGACTAGCGCCCCGCACAGATACGCAGTATTTT
TRBV3-1,NA,14,TRBJ1-2,few,CASSRAGRTYGYTF,TGTGCCAGCAGCAGAGCGGGGAGAACCTATGGCTACACCTTC
TRBV7-3,TRBD2,16,TRBJ2-1,many,CASSLTRLAGGGEQFF,TGTGCCAGCAGCTTAACCCGACTAGCGGGAGGGGGGGAGCAGTTCTTC
TRBV20-1,TRBD1,14,TRBJ1-1,NA,CSANPTGPNTEAFF,TGCAGTGCTAATCCGACAGGGCCGAACACTGAAGCTTTCTTT
TRBV5-1,NA,14,TRBJ2-2,NA,CASSRGARTGELFF,TGCGCCAGCAGTAGAGGCGCTAGGACCGGGGAGCTGTTTTTT
TRBV28,NA,15,TRBJ2-4,many,CASSLIGVSKNIQYF,TGTGCCAGCAGTTTGATAGGGGTTAGCAAAAACATTCAGTACTTC
TRBV3-1,NA,16,TRBJ1-6,NA,CASSPLRPAGNSPLHF,TGTGCCAGCAGCCCTCTGCGCCCCGCGGGTAATTCACCCCTCCACTTT
TRBV5-1,NA,13,TRBJ1-3,NA,CASSPLSGNTIYF,TGCGCCAGCAGCCCCTTATCTGGAAACACCATATATTTT
TRBV5-8,NA,13,TRBJ2-7,NA,CASSLNQESEQYF,TGTGCCAGCAGCTTGAATCAGGAGAGCGAGCAGTACTTC
TRBV29-1,NA,12,TRBJ2-7,NA,CSVCLGGYEQYF,TGCAGCGTTTGTCTAGGCGGCTACGAGCAGTACTTC
TRBV10-2,NA,13,TRBJ2-7,few,CASSGTFAYEQYF,TGCGCCAGCAGTGGGACTTTTGCCTACGAGCAGTACTTC
TRBV5-1,TRBD2,13,TRBJ2-3,few,CASSFGGGDTQYF,TGCGCCAGCAGCTTTGGCGGGGGAGATACGCAGTATTTT
TRBV4-1,NA,15,TRBJ1-2,few,CASSQEGLLSYGYTF,TGCGCCAGCAGCCAAGAGGGGCTACTCTCCTATGGCTACACCTTC
TRBV4-1,TRBD1,14,TRBJ1-1,few,CASSQTGMNTEAFF,TGCGCCAGCAGCCAGACAGGGATGAACACTGAAGCTTTCTTT
TRBV5-1,TRBD1,16,TRBJ1-1,NA,CASSLVGQGDGTEAFF,TGCGCCAGCAGCTTGGTAGGACAGGGAGATGGCACTGAAGCTTTCTTT
TRBV29-1,TRBD1,13,TRBJ1-2,few,CSVRTGGLYGYTF,TGCAGCGTTCGGACAGGGGGCCTCTATGGCTACACCTTC
TRBV12-3/TRBV12-4,NA,15,TRBJ2-3,many,CASRPPGVGTDTQYF,TGTGCCAGCAGGCCTCCAGGGGTGGGCACAGATACGCAGTATTTT
TRBV4-1,NA,12,TRBJ2-7,NA,CASSHPLDEQYF,TGCGCCAGCAGCCACCCCCTTGACGAGCAGTACTTC
TRBV12-3/TRBV12-4,NA,15,TRBJ2-3,NA,CASRARGGSTDTQYF,TGTGCCAGCAGGGCTCGCGGCGGTAGCACAGATACGCAGTATTTT
TRBV27,NA,12,TRBJ2-7,NA,CASSLQGGEQYF,TGTGCCAGCAGTTTACAGGGGGGCGAGCAGTACTTC
TRBV27,NA,15,TRBJ2-7,few,CASSLGAGSSYEQYF,TGTGCCAGCAGTTTAGGGGCTGGGAGCTCCTACGAGCAGTACTTC
TRBV7-2,NA,15,TRBJ1-1,NA,CASSPKDGLNTEAFF,TGTGCCAGCAGCCCAAAGGACGGTTTGAACACTGAAGCTTTCTTT
TRBV12-3/TRBV12-4,TRBD2,17,TRBJ2-6,few,CASSLVLAVAGANVLTF,TGTGCCAGCAGTTTAGTACTAGCGGTTGCTGGGGCCAACGTCCTGACTTTC
TRBV7-9,NA,13,TRBJ2-7,few,CASSLAQGSEQYF,TGTGCCAGCAGCTTAGCGCAGGGATCCGAGCAGTACTTC